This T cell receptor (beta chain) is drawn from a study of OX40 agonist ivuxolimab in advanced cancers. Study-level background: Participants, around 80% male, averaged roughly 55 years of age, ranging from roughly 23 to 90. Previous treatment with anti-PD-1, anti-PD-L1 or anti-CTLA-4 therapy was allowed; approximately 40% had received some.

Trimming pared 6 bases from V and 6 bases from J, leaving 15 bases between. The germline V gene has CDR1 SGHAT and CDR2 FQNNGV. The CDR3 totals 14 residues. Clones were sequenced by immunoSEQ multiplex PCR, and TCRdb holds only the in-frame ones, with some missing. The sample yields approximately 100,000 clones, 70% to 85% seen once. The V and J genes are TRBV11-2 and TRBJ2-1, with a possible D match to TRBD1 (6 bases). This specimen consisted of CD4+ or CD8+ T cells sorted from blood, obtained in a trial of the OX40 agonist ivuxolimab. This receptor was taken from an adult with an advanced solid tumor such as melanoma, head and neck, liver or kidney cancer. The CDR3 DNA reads TGTGCCAGCAGACCCTACGTAGGGGGCAATGAGCAGTTCTTC. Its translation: CASRPYVGGNEQFF. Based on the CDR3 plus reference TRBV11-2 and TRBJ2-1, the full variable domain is EAGVAQSPRYKIIEKRQSVAFWCNPISGHATLYWYQQILGQGPKLLIQFQNNGVVDDSQLPKDRFSAERLKGVDSTLKIQPAKLEDSAVYLCASRPYVGGNEQFFGPGTRLTVL.